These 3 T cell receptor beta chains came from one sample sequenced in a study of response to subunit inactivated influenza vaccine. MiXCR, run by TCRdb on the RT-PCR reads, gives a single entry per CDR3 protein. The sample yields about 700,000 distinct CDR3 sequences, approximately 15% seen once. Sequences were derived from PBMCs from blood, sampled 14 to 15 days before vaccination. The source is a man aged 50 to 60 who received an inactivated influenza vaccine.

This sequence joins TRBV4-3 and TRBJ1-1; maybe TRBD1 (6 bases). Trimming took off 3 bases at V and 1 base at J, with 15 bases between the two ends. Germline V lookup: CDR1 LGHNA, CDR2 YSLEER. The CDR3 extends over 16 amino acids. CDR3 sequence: CASSQEDVGANTEAFF. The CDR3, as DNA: TGCGCCAGCAGCCAGGAGGACGTGGGGGCGAACACTGAAGCTTTCTTT.

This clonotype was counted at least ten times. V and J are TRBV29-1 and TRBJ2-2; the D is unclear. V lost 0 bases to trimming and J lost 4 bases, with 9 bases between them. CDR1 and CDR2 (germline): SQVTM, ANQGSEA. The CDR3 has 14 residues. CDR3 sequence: CSVEEGRPTGELFF. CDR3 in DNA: TGCAGCGTTGAAGAGGGCCGACCCACCGGGGAGCTGTTTTTT.

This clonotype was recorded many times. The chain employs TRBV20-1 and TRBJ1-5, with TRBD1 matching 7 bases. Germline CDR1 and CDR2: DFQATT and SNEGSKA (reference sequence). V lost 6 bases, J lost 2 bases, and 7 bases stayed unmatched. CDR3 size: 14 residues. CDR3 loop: CSAAQGDRNQPQHF. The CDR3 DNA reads TGCAGTGCCGCGCAGGGGGACCGCAATCAGCCCCAGCATTTT.